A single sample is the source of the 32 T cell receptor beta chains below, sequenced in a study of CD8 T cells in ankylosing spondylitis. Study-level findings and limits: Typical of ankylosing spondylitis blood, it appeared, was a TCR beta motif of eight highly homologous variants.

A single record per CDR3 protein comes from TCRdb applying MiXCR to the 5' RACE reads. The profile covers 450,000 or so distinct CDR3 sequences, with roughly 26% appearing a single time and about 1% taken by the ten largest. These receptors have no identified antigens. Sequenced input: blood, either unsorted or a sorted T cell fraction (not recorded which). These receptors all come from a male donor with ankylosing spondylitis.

The DNA for the CDR3 is TGTGCCAGCAGGGCTACTAGCGTTAGCCAAGAGACCCAGTACTTC. Its protein product is CASRATSVSQETQYF. V is TRBV6-1 and J is TRBJ2-5, with 7 positions matching TRBD2. V shed 6 bases, J shed 1 base, and the junction held 8 bases outside the gene matches. This CDR3 is 15 amino acids long. Germline loops: CDR1 MNHNS, CDR2 SASEGT.

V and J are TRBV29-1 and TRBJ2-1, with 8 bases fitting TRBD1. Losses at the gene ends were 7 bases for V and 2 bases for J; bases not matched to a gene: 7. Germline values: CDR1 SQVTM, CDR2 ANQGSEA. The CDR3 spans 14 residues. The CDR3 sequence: CSDNGQGAYNEQFF. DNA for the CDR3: TGCAGCGATAATGGACAGGGTGCCTACAATGAGCAGTTCTTC.

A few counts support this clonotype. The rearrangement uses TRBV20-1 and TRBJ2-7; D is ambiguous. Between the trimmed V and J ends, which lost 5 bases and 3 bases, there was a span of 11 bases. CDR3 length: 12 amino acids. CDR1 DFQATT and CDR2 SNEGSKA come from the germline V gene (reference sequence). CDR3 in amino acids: CSAADSGYEQYF. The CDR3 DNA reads TGCAGTGCTGCTGATTCGGGCTACGAGCAGTACTTC.

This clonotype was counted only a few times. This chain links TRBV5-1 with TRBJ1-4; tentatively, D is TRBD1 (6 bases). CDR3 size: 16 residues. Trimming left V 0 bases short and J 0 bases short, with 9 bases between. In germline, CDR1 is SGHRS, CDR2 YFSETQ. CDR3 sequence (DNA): TGCGCCAGCAGCTTGGGACAGGCCTCAACTAATGAAAAACTGTTTTTT. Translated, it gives CASSLGQASTNEKLFF.

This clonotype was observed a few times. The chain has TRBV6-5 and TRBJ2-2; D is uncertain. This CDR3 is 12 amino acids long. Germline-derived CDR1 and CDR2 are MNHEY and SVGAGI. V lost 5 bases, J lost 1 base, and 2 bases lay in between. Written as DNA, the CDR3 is TGTGCCAGCAGTATGAACACCGGGGAGCTGTTTTTT. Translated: CASSMNTGELFF.

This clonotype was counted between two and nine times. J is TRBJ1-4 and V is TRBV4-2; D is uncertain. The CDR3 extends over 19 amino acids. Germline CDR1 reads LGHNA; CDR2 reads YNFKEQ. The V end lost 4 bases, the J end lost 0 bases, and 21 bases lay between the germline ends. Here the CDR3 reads CASSPVSLELEATNEKLFF. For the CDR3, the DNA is TGTGCCAGCAGCCCAGTGAGCCTTGAGCTGGAAGCAACTAATGAAAAACTGTTTTTT.

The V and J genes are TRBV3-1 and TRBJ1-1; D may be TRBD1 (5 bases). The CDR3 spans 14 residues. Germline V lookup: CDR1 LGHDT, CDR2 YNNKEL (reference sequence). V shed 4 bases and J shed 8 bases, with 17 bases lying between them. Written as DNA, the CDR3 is TGTGCCAGCAGCCGCCGGGTGGGGGATGGGGAAGCTTTCTTT. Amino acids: CASSRRVGDGEAFF.

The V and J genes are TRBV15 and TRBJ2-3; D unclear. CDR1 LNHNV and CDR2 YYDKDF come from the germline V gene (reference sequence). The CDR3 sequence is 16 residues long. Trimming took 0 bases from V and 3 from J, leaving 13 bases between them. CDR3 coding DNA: TGTGCCACCAGCAGAGATTTGTTTGTGAAAACAGATACGCAGTATTTT. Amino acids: CATSRDLFVKTDTQYF.

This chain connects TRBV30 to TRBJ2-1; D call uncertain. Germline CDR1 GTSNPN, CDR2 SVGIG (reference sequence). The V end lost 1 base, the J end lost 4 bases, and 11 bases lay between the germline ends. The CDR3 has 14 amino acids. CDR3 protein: CAWSAGHTYNEQFF. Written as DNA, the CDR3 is TGTGCCTGGAGTGCGGGCCACACGTACAATGAGCAGTTCTTC.

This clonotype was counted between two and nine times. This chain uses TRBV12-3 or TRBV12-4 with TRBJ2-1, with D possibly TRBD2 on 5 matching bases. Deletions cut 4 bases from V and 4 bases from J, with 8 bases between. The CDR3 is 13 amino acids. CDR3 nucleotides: TGTGCCAGCAGTTGGACTGATTACAATGAGCAGTTCTTC. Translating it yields CASSWTDYNEQFF.

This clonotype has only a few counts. The CDR3, as DNA: TGCGCCAGCAGCCTAAGCGGGGTCACAGATACGCAGTATTTT. Its translation is CASSLSGVTDTQYF. The chain carries TRBV10-2 and TRBJ2-3, with TRBD2 matching over 7 bases. The CDR3 is 14 amino acids. Unmatched junction bases numbered 5, after V lost 6 bases and J lost 2 bases. CDR1 WSHSY and CDR2 SAAADI come from the germline V gene.

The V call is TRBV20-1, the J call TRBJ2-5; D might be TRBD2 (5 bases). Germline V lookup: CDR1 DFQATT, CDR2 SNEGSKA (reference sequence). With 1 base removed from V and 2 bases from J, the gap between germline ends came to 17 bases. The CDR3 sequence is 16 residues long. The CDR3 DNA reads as TGCAGTGCTAGAGTGGCGGGTTTAATACTACAAGAGACCCAGTACTTC. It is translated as CSARVAGLILQETQYF.

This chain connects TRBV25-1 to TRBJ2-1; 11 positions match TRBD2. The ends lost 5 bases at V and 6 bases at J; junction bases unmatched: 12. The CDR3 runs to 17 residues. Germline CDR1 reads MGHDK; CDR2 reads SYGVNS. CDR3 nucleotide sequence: TGTGCCAGCAGTCTACTTAGCGGGAGGGCCTCAGCCAATGAGCAGTTCTTC. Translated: CASSLLSGRASANEQFF.

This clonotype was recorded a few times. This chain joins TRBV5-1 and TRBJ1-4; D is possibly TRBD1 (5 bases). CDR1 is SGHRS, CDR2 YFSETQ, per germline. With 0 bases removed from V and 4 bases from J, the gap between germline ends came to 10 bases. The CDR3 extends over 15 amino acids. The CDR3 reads CASSLGDRINEKLFF. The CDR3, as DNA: TGCGCCAGCAGCTTGGGAGACAGAATTAATGAAAAACTGTTTTTT.

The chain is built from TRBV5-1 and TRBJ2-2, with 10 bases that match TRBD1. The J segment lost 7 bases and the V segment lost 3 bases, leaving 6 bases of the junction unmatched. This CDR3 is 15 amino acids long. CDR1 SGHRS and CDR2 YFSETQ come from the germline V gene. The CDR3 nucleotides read TGCGCCAGCAGCTATGACAGGGGGCGGAGCGGGGAGCTGTTTTTT. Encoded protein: CASSYDRGRSGELFF.

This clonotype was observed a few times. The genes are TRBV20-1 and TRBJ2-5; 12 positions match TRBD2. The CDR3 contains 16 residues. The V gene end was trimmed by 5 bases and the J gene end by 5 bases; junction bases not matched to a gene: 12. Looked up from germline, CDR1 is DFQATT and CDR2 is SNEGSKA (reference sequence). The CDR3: CSALTLAGGMWETQYF. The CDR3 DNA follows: TGCAGTGCTCTAACGCTAGCGGGAGGGATGTGGGAGACCCAGTACTTC.

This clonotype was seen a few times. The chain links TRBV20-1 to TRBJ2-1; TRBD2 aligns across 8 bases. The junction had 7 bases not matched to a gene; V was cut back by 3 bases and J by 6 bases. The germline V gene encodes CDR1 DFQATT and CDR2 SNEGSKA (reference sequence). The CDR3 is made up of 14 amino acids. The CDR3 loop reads CSASGAGVGNEQFF. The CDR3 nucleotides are TGCAGTGCTAGCGGAGCGGGAGTGGGCAATGAGCAGTTCTTC.

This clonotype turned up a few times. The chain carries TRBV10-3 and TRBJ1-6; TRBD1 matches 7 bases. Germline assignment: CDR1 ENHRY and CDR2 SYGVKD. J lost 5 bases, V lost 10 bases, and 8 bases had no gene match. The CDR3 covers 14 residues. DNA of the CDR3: TGTGCCAGCCGGGGGGACAGAGATAATTCACCCCTCCACTTT. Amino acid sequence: CASRGDRDNSPLHF.

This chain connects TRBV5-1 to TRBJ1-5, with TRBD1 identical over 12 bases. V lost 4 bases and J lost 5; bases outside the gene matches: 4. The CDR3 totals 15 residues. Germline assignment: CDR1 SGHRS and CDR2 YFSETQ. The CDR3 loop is CASSPGQGADQPQHF. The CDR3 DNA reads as TGCGCCAGCAGCCCGGGACAGGGGGCGGATCAGCCCCAGCATTTT.

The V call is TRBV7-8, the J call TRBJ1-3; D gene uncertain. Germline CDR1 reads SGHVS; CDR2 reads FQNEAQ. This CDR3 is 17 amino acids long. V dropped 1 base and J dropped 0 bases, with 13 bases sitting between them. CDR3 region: CASSLVAGSSSGNTIYF. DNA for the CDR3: TGTGCCAGCAGCTTAGTCGCCGGCAGTAGCTCTGGAAACACCATATATTTT.

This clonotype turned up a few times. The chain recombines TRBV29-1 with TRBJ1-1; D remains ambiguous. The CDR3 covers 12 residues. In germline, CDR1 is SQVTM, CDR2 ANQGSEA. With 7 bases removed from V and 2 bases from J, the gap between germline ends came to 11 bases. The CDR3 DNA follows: TGCAGCGCCAGGTACCTCAACACTGAAGCTTTCTTT. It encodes CSARYLNTEAFF.

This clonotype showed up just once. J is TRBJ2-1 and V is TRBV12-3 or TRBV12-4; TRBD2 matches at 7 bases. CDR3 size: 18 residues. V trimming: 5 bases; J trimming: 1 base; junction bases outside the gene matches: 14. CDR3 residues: CASSPPPTSVSSYNEQFF. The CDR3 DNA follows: TGTGCCAGCAGTCCCCCCCCCACTAGCGTTTCATCCTACAATGAGCAGTTCTTC.

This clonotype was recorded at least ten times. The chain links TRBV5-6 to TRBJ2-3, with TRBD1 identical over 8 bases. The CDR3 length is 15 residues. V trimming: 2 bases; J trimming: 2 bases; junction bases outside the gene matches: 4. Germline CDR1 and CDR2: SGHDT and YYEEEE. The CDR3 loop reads CASSFGQGPTDTQYF. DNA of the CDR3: TGTGCCAGCAGCTTCGGACAGGGTCCCACAGATACGCAGTATTTT.

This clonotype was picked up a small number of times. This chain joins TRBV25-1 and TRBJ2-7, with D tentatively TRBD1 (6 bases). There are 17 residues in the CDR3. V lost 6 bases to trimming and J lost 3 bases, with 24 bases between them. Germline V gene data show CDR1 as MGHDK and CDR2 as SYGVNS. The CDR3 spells CASRAHNGRGVRYEQYF. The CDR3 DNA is TGTGCCAGCAGAGCCCATAATGGCAGGGGAGTTCGCTACGAGCAGTACTTC.

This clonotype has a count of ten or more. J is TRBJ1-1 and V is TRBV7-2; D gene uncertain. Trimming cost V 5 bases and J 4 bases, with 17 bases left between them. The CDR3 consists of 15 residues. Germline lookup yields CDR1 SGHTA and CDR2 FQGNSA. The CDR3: CASSAERVSGTEAFF. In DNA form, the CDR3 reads TGTGCCAGCAGCGCCGAACGGGTGTCGGGCACTGAAGCTTTCTTT.

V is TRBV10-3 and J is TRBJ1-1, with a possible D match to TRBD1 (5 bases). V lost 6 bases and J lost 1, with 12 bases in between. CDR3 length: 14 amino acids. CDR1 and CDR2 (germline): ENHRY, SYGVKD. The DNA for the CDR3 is TGTGCCATCAGGGTGGGACTTTCGAACACTGAAGCTTTCTTT. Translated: CAIRVGLSNTEAFF.

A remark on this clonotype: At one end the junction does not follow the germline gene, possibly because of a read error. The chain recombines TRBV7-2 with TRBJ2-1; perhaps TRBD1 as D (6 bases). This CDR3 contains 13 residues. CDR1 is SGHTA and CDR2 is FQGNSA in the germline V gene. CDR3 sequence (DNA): TGTGCCAGCAGCTTAGGGGGGCGACCCCCTATGAGCTTC. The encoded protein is CASSLGGRPPMSF.

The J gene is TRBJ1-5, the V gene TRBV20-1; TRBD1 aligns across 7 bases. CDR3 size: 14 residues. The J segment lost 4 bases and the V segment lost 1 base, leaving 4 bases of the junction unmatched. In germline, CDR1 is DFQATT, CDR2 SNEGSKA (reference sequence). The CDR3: CSARVPGGNQPQHF. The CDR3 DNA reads TGCAGTGCTAGAGTCCCAGGGGGTAATCAGCCCCAGCATTTT.

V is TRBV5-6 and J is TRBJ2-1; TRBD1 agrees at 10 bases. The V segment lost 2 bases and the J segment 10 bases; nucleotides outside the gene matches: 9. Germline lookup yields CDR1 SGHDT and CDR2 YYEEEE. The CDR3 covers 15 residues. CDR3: CASSLTMGQGFEQFF. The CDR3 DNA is TGTGCCAGCAGCTTAACAATGGGACAGGGGTTCGAGCAGTTCTTC. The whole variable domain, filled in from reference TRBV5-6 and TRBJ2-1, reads DAGVTQSPTHLIKTRGQQVTLRCSPKSGHDTVSWYQQALGQGPQFIFQYYEEEERQRGNFPDRFSGHQFPNYSSELNVNALLLGDSALYLCASSLTMGQGFEQFFGPGTRLTVL.

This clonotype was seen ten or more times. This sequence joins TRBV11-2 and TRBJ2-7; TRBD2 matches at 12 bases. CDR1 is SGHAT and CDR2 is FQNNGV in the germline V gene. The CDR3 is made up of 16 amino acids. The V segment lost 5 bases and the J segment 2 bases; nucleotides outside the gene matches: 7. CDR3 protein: CASSPGLAGWAYEQYF. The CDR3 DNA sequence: TGTGCCAGCAGCCCGGGACTAGCGGGCTGGGCCTACGAGCAGTACTTC.

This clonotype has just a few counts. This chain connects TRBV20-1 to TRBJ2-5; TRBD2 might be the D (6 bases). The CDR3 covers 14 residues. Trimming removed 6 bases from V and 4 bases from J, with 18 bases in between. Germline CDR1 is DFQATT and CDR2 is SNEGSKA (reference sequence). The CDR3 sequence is CSASPGRGGETQYF. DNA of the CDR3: TGCAGTGCGTCGCCGGGACGGGGAGGAGAGACCCAGTACTTC.

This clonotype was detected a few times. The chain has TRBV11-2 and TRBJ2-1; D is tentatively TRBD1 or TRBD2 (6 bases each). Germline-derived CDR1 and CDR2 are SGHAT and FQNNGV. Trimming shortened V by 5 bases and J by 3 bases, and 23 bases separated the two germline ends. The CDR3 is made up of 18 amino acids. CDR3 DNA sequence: TGTGCCAGCAGCCCCCTTATTGGGGGGCGGCCCTACTACAATGAGCAGTTCTTC. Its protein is CASSPLIGGRPYYNEQFF.